This T cell receptor beta chain was recovered during a study of T-cell reconstitution after alpha-beta-depleted transplantation in children. CDR1 is MDHEN, CDR2 SYDVKM, per germline. The germline V and J ends were trimmed by 5 bases and 4 bases, with 14 bases remaining between them. The CDR3 runs to 14 residues. Turning to this clonotype: Its antigen is undetermined.

As it was prepared, the TCRbeta library received unique molecular identifiers. TCRdb reanalysed the PCR reads using MiXCR and keeps one entry per CDR3 protein. The table shows hundreds of thousands of distinct CDR3 sequences, with approximately 13% occurring only once. Whole-study results and caveats: The study reportedly traced alpha-beta T cells about two months after transplant to several hundred expanded graft clones. When one year had passed after transplant, most T-cell counts and diversity came from newly produced T cells. High day-60 TCRbeta diversity in some patients came from surviving recipient T cells and thymic progenitors.

Sequenced here: PBMCs, mostly from graft donor cells, sampled 360 days after TCRalphabeta/CD19-depleted stem cell transplant. This clonotype originated in a male patient under 18 who had a stem cell transplant for acute myeloid leukemia, so the T cells may come from the graft donor. The chain recombines TRBV28 with TRBJ1-1; TRBD1 is a possible D gene (6 bases). CDR3 in amino acids: CASSPRRGGTEAFF. DNA for the CDR3: TGTGCCAGCAGTCCTCGAAGGGGGGGCACTGAAGCTTTCTTT.